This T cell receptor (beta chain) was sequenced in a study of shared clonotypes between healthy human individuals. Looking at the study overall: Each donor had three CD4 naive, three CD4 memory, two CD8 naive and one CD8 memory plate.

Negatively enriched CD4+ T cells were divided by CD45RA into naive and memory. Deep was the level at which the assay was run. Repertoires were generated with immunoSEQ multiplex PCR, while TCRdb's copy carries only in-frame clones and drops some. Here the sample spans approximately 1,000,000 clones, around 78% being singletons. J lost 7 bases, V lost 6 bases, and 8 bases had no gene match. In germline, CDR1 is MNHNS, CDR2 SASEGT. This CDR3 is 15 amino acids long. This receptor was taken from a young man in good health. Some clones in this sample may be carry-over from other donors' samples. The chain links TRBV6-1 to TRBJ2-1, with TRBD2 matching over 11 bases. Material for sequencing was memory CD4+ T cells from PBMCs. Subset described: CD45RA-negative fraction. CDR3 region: CASSPTSGSENEQFF. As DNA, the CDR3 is TGTGCCAGCAGCCCTACTAGCGGGAGCGAGAATGAGCAGTTCTTC.